This T cell receptor (beta chain) derives from a study of shared clonotypes between healthy human individuals. The V and J ends lost 3 bases and 5 bases, in that order; junction bases with no gene match: 9. The CDR3 has 17 amino acids. Germline V gene data show CDR1 as SEHNR and CDR2 as FQNEAQ (reference sequence). Only CD45RO-negative cells positively selected for CCR7 counted as naive CD8 cells, so terminally differentiated effector memory CD45RA+ cells were excluded. Method: immunoSEQ multiplex PCR; TCRdb's copy keeps in-frame clones and lacks some. This table holds about 550,000 clones, roughly 95% found once.

This chain connects TRBV7-9 to TRBJ2-1; 11 nucleotides agree with TRBD1. This clonotype originated in a woman under 40 in good health. The material sequenced was naive CD8+ T cells sorted from blood. CDR3 in amino acids: CASSFQPGQGVDNEQFF. The CDR3 region has the DNA TGTGCCAGCAGCTTCCAACCGGGACAGGGGGTAGACAATGAGCAGTTCTTC. Filled out from reference TRBV7-9 and TRBJ2-1, the complete variable domain reads DTGVSQNPRHKITKRGQNVTFRCDPISEHNRLYWYRQTLGQGPEFLTYFQNEAQLEKSRLLSDRFSAERPKGSFSTLEIQRTEQGDSAMYLCASSFQPGQGVDNEQFFGPGTRLTVL.